A single T cell receptor (beta chain) is shown here with its context. The antigen remains undetermined. Germline trimming cut 6 bases from V and 5 bases from J; bases unmatched to any gene: 9. Per the germline V gene, CDR1 is SQVTM and CDR2 is ANQGSEA. The CDR3 extends over 14 amino acids. The record originates from a study of cytomegalovirus exposure and HLA in healthy donors. Study in general: Of a few hundred genotyped donors, around 80% grouped in the Caucasian-associated ancestry cluster.

Each donor's status was that of a healthy bone marrow donor. At sampling all donors were nominally healthy, likely with unrecorded immune exposures. Findings and limits, study-wide: When analyzed later, a missense DCLRE1C variant was found to be linked to TCR beta V- and J-gene trimming.

The PCR ran on 60 Vbeta and 13 Jbeta primers. Assay: immunoSEQ multiplex PCR; the TCRdb copy retains only in-frame clones and omits some. The data contain about 130,000 clones, around 76% of them singletons. The chain carries TRBV29-1 and TRBJ2-3; 9 bases are shared with TRBD1. The specimen was PBMCs. This TCR was recovered from a male donor in good health and CMV-seronegative. The CDR3 sequence is CSVGGQGRGDTQYF. DNA for the CDR3: TGCAGCGTGGGGGGACAGGGTAGGGGAGATACGCAGTATTTT.